The source of this T cell receptor (beta chain) is a study of T cells in Graves' hyperthyroidism and ophthalmopathy. With V trimmed by 8 bases and J by 4 bases, 11 bases remained unmatched. CDR3 size: 14 residues. Looked up from germline, CDR1 is MNHEY and CDR2 is SVGEGT. As concerns this clonotype: Antigen: not known.

The study's findings and limits: Blood also carried most thyroid clonotypes expanded above 0.001.

Patients were excluded because of uncontrolled infection, other autoimmune disease, pregnancy or lactation. The source material, RNA transcripts, was used to amplify TCR beta CDR3 regions. HTBI primers were used for first-round RT-PCR of the TCR CDR3. From the multiplex PCR reads, TCRdb called clonotypes with MiXCR, one entry per CDR3 protein. The sample shows about half a million distinct CDR3 sequences, more than 15% of them seen only once. The sequencing input was blood. The clonotype was recovered from a woman aged 25 to 39 with Graves' ophthalmopathy. The J gene is TRBJ2-7, the V gene TRBV6-2 or TRBV6-3; 7 positions match TRBD1. The CDR3 DNA is TGTGCCAGCCTCGAAGACAGGGCGAGTTACGAGCAGTACTTC. Amino acid sequence: CASLEDRASYEQYF.